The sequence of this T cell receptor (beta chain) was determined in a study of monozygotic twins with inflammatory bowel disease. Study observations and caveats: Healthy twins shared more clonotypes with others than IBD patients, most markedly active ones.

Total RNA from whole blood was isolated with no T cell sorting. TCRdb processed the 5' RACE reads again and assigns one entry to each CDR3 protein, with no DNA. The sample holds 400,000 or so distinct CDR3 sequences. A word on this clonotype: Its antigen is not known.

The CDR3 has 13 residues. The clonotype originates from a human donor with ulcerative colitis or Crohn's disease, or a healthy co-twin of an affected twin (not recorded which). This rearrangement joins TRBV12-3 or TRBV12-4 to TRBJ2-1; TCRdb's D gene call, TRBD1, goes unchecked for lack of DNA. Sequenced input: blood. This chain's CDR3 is CASSRDRDNEQFF.